The 11 T cell receptor beta chains in this list originate from one sample, sequenced in a study of cytomegalovirus exposure and HLA in healthy donors. Profiling relied on immunoSEQ multiplex PCR, and the TCRdb table lists in-frame clones only, not all of them. This table has around 190,000 clones, around 80% appearing once. Input material: PBMCs. These receptors were obtained from a woman in her thirties in good health and CMV-seronegative.

CDR3 DNA sequence: TGCGCCAGCAGCTTGGTTCAGGGTAGCTATGGCTACACCTTC. Translated: CASSLVQGSYGYTF. The genes are TRBV5-1 and TRBJ1-2; a weak D match, TRBD1 (5 bases). Germline CDR1 is SGHRS and CDR2 is YFSETQ. V dropped 0 bases and J dropped 4 bases, with 10 bases sitting between them. The CDR3 spans 14 residues.

The table lists this clone with a count of one. This chain uses TRBV7-6 with TRBJ2-7; 10 bases align to TRBD1. CDR1 and CDR2 from the germline V gene are SGHVS and FNYEAQ. There are 19 residues in the CDR3. V lost 1 base and J lost 6; bases outside the gene matches: 18. CDR3 residues: CASSLVHPLPGQGRSEQYF. The DNA of the CDR3 is TGTGCCAGCAGCTTAGTCCACCCCCTCCCGGGACAGGGGCGTAGCGAGCAGTACTTC. Variable domain in full (rest from reference TRBV7-6 and TRBJ2-7): GAGVSQSPRYKVTKRGQDVALRCDPISGHVSLYWYRQALGQGPEFLTYFNYEAQQDKSGLPNDRFSAERPEGSISTLTIQRTEQRDSAMYRCASSLVHPLPGQGRSEQYFGPGTRLTVT.

The chain employs TRBV9 and TRBJ1-5; a weak D match, TRBD1 (6 bases). CDR3 length: 14 residues. Germline CDR1 reads SGDLS; CDR2 reads YYNGEE. Trimming shortened V by 3 bases and J by 5 bases, and 12 bases separated the two germline ends. The CDR3 is CASSGTGKDQPQHF. The CDR3, as DNA: TGTGCCAGCAGCGGAACAGGGAAGGATCAGCCCCAGCATTTT.

This clone came up a few times. V gene TRBV27 combines with J gene TRBJ1-1; possible D gene TRBD1, 6 bases. Trimming left V 4 bases short and J 0 bases short, with 12 bases between. Germline lookup yields CDR1 MNHEY and CDR2 SMNVEV (reference sequence). There are 15 residues in the CDR3. CDR3 region: CASSYGQLLNTEAFF. The CDR3 nucleotides are TGTGCCAGCAGTTATGGACAGCTCTTGAACACTGAAGCTTTCTTT.

This chain joins TRBV7-9 and TRBJ1-1, with D tentatively TRBD1 (5 bases). Trimming shortened V by 1 base and J by 3 bases, and 9 bases separated the two germline ends. This CDR3 has 14 amino acids. Per germline, CDR1 SEHNR and CDR2 FQNEAQ (reference sequence). CDR3 nucleotides: TGTGCCAGCAGCTTAGATGGAGGGGACACTGAAGCTTTCTTT. It is translated as CASSLDGGDTEAFF.

The chain is built from TRBV28 and TRBJ1-2; D is perhaps TRBD1 (6 bases). The germline V gene has CDR1 MDHEN and CDR2 SYDVKM. The CDR3 is 12 amino acids. V was trimmed by 6 bases and J by 8 bases, leaving 13 bases between them. The CDR3 loop is CASRDSSEGYTF. CDR3 nucleotide sequence: TGTGCCAGCAGGGACAGTTCCGAAGGCTACACCTTC.

The J gene is TRBJ2-3, the V gene TRBV7-9; 13 bases line up with TRBD2. The V gene's germline CDR1 is SEHNR and CDR2 FQNEAQ (reference sequence). V was clipped by 6 bases and J by 3 bases; unmatched bases: 3. The CDR3 has 15 residues. The CDR3 spells CASSLLAGGTDTQYF. The CDR3, as DNA: TGTGCCAGCAGTCTACTAGCGGGAGGGACAGATACGCAGTATTTT. The full variable domain, its missing parts supplied by reference TRBV7-9 and TRBJ2-3, is DTGVSQNPRHKITKRGQNVTFRCDPISEHNRLYWYRQTLGQGPEFLTYFQNEAQLEKSRLLSDRFSAERPKGSFSTLEIQRTEQGDSAMYLCASSLLAGGTDTQYFGPGTRLTVL.

This clone was seen a single time. The chain couples TRBV13 to TRBJ2-7; D might be TRBD1 (6 bases). CDR1 is PRHDT, CDR2 FYEKMQ, per germline (reference sequence). The V end was cut by 5 bases, the J end by 6 bases, with 20 bases between. The CDR3 has 15 amino acids. CDR3 DNA: TGTGCCAGCAGCCACCAGAGAGGGACACTGGTCGAGCAGTACTTC. Residues: CASSHQRGTLVEQYF.

The chain couples TRBV5-1 to TRBJ1-1, with D possibly matching TRBD1 (6 bases). This CDR3 is 15 amino acids long. The V gene's germline CDR1 is SGHRS and CDR2 YFSETQ. The V end lost 5 bases, the J end lost 0 bases, and 14 bases lay between the germline ends. CDR3 in amino acids: CASRFWGQLNTEAFF. Here the CDR3 DNA reads TGCGCCAGCAGGTTTTGGGGACAACTGAACACTGAAGCTTTCTTT.

The gene calls are TRBV11-3 and TRBJ2-5; 14 bases fit TRBD2. The CDR3 has 16 amino acids. The J segment lost 4 bases and the V segment lost 5 bases, leaving 6 bases of the junction unmatched. Germline-derived CDR1 and CDR2 are SGHNT and YENEEA. CDR3 DNA: TGTGCCAGCAGCACTAGACTAGCGGGGGGGCGAGAGACCCAGTACTTC. It encodes CASSTRLAGGRETQYF. Full variable domain (outside the CDR3, taken from reference TRBV11-3 and TRBJ2-5): EAGVVQSPRYKIIEKKQPVAFWCNPISGHNTLYWYLQNLGQGPELLIRYENEEAVDDSQLPKDRFSAERLKGVDSTLKIQPAELGDSAVYLCASSTRLAGGRETQYFGPGTRLLVL.

In this sample, this clone turned up once. The gene calls are TRBV9 and TRBJ1-1; D is ambiguous. Germline V gene sequence: CDR1 SGDLS, CDR2 YYNGEE. The CDR3 has 11 amino acids. Trimming shortened V by 4 bases and J by 6 bases, and 7 bases separated the two germline ends. In DNA form, the CDR3 reads TGTGCCAGCAGCACCGAGGCTGAAGCTTTCTTT. This codes for CASSTEAEAFF.